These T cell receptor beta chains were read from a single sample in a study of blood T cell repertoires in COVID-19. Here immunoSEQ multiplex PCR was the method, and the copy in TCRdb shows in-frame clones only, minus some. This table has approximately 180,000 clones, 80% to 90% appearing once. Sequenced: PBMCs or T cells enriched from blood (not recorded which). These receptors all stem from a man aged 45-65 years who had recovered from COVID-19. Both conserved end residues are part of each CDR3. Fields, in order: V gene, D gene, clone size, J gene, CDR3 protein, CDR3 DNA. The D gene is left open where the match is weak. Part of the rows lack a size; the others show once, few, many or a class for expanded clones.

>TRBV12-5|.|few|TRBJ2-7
CASGFCYTRVYEQYF
TGTGCTAGTGGTTTTTGCTATACCAGGGTCTACGAGCAGTACTTC
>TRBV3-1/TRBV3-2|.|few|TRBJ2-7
CASSPSAGFYEQYF
TGTGCCAGCAGCCCAAGTGCGGGGTTCTACGAGCAGTACTTC
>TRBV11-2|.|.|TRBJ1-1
CASSLESREAFF
TGTGCCAGCAGCTTAGAATCGAGAGAAGCTTTCTTT
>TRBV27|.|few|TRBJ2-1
CASSLYQGEQFF
TGTGCCAGCAGTTTATATCAGGGTGAGCAGTTCTTC
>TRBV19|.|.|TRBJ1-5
CASSIEPKFLRERNEPQHF
TGTGCCAGTAGTATAGAACCAAAATTTTTGCGCGAGCGAAATGAGCCCCAGCATTTT
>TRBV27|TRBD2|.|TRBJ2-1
CASSFQAGAYNEQFF
TGTGCCAGCAGTTTTCAGGCGGGGGCCTACAATGAGCAGTTCTTC
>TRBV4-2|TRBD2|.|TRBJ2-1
CASSHLTSGGANEQFF
TGTGCCAGCAGCCACCTGACTAGCGGGGGGGCGAATGAGCAGTTCTTC
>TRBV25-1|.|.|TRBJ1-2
CASSDRGWDGYTF
TGTGCCAGCAGTGACAGGGGCTGGGATGGCTACACCTTC
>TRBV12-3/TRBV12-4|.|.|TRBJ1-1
CASSSRQNTEAFF
TGTGCCAGCAGCTCCCGACAGAACACTGAAGCTTTCTTT
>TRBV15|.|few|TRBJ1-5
CATSISGAHQPQHF
TGTGCCACCAGCATATCAGGGGCTCATCAGCCCCAGCATTTT
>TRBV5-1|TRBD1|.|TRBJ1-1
CASSPRTGRNTEAFF
TGCGCCAGCAGCCCTAGGACAGGACGGAACACTGAAGCTTTCTTT
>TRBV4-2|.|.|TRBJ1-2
CASSQDRVDYGYTF
TGTGCCAGCAGCCAAGATCGGGTGGATTATGGCTACACCTTC
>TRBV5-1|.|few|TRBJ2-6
CASLQGPGANVLTF
TGCGCCAGCTTACAGGGCCCTGGGGCCAACGTCCTGACTTTC
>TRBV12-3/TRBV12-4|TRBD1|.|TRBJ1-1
CASSSGQGDIAFF
TGTGCCAGCAGCTCTGGACAGGGGGACATCGCTTTCTTT
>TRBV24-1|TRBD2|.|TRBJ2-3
CATSDPGLAGGRTDTQYF
TGTGCCACCAGTGACCCGGGACTAGCGGGGGGTAGAACAGATACGCAGTATTTT
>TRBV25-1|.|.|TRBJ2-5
CAIDVGLGTGTQETQYF
TGTGCCATCGATGTCGGACTTGGGACGGGGACTCAAGAGACCCAGTACTTC
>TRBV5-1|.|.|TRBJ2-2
CASTPGGGAGELFF
TGCGCCAGCACACCGGGCGGAGGGGCCGGGGAGCTGTTTTTT
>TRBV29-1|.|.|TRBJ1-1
CSVNDRNTEAFF
TGCAGCGTGAACGACAGGAACACTGAAGCTTTCTTT
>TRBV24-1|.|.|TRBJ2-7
CATAAASSYEQYF
TGTGCCACCGCGGCGGCAAGCTCCTACGAGCAGTACTTC
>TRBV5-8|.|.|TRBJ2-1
CASSRTGNFEQFF
TGTGCCAGCAGTCGTACAGGAAATTTTGAGCAGTTCTTC
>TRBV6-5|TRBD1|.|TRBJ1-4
CASSYSRDRVNEKLFF
TGTGCCAGCAGTTACTCCCGGGACAGGGTAAATGAAAAACTGTTTTTT
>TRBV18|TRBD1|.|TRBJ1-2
CASQPTGGQYGYTF
TGTGCCAGCCAACCGACAGGGGGGCAGTATGGCTACACCTTC
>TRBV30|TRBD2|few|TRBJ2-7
CAWSVAGAEQYF
TGTGCCTGGAGTGTAGCGGGGGCCGAGCAGTACTTC
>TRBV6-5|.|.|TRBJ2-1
CASRRTGTPSNEQFF
TGTGCCAGCAGACGTACCGGGACTCCTAGCAATGAGCAGTTCTTC
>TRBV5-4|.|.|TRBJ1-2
CASSGGQLNYGYTF
TGTGCCAGCAGTGGTGGACAGCTTAACTATGGCTACACCTTC
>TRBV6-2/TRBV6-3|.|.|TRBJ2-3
CASSLSDTQYF
TGTGCCAGCAGTTTGTCTGATACGCAGTATTTT
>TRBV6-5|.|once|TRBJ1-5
CASNNLGYPNQPQHF
TGTGCCAGCAACAACTTGGGCTACCCAAATCAGCCCCAGCATTTT
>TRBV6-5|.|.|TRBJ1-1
CASSYRRRITEAFF
TGTGCCAGCAGTTACCGGCGGCGGATCACTGAAGCTTTCTTT
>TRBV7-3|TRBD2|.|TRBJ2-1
CASSLAGGHEQFF
TGTGCCAGCAGCTTAGCGGGGGGGCACGAGCAGTTCTTC